The next 27 T cell receptor beta chains were all read from a single sample in a study of T cells expressing NK-cell markers. TCRdb reprocessed the 5' RACE reads and keeps a single row for each CDR3 protein, giving no DNA. There are a few hundred thousand distinct CDR3 sequences in the sample, with approximately 3.6% held by the top ten. Sequenced input: blood T cells: a sorted CD56 or NKG2C T cell subset, CD4+ or CD8+ T cells, or bulk PBMC T cells (not recorded which). The receptors were gathered from a man aged 18 to 30 in good health.

The chain is built from TRBV20-1 and TRBJ2-5; TCRdb's D gene call, TRBD2, goes unchecked for lack of DNA. This CDR3 is 14 amino acids long. Germline V gene lookup returns CDR1 DFQATT and CDR2 SNEGSKA (reference sequence). CDR3 protein: CSARLAGRQETQYF.

The chain uses TRBV5-1 and TRBJ1-1; TCRdb's D call, TRBD1, is unchecked because there is no DNA. The CDR3 runs 15 residues. CDR1 and CDR2 from the germline V gene are SGHRS and YFSETQ. The chain's CDR3 is CASSSETGGGTEAFF.

The V call is TRBV7-2, the J call TRBJ1-6. This CDR3 has 15 amino acids. Germline V gene sequence: CDR1 SGHTA, CDR2 FQGNSA. CDR3 region: CASSPREFYNSPLHF.

This chain uses TRBV29-1 with TRBJ2-5; TCRdb's D call, TRBD2, is unchecked because there is no DNA. Germline loops: CDR1 SQVTM, CDR2 ANQGSEA. The CDR3 runs to 13 residues. The CDR3 loop reads CSVGDFSPETQYF.

The gene calls are TRBV27 and TRBJ2-1; TCRdb proposes TRBD2, but this gene call is untestable without DNA. CDR3 length: 18 amino acids. Germline values: CDR1 MNHEY, CDR2 SMNVEV (reference sequence). The CDR3 protein is CASSLGIGLAGRYNEQFF.

The V and J genes are TRBV24-1 and TRBJ1-4; TCRdb proposes TRBD1, but this gene call is untestable without DNA. There are 15 residues in the CDR3. The germline gives CDR1 KGHDR, CDR2 SFDVKD. The CDR3: CATSDRKDPGKKLFF.

The chain carries TRBV24-1 and TRBJ2-1; TCRdb's D call of TRBD2 is untestable without DNA. This CDR3 comprises 16 residues. Germline lookup yields CDR1 KGHDR and CDR2 SFDVKD. The CDR3 loop is CATSDSWSGRPNEQFF.

This sequence joins TRBV10-3 and TRBJ1-6. Germline values: CDR1 ENHRY, CDR2 SYGVKD. The length of the CDR3 is 13 residues. The CDR3 spells CATRQGGDSPLHF.

V and J are TRBV27 and TRBJ2-7; the TCRdb D gene call, TRBD2, has no DNA to confirm it. The length of the CDR3 is 18 residues. Germline loops: CDR1 MNHEY, CDR2 SMNVEV (reference sequence). The CDR3 loop reads CASSSSTSAYNKNYEQYF.

V is TRBV5-5 and J is TRBJ2-1; TCRdb lists TRBD1, though no DNA is available to test this call. Germline-derived CDR1 and CDR2 are SGHKS and YYEKEE (reference sequence). The CDR3 covers 14 residues. CDR3 amino acids: CASSSVPASNEQFF.

The chain couples TRBV5-6 to TRBJ1-2; TCRdb outputs TRBD1, but without DNA this stays unchecked. There are 14 residues in the CDR3. Per the germline V gene, CDR1 is SGHDT and CDR2 is YYEEEE. The CDR3 here is CASSLNRANYGYTF.

The rearrangement links TRBV30 to TRBJ2-5; TCRdb picks TRBD2, but there is no DNA to check that call. The CDR3 runs 14 residues. CDR1 and CDR2 from the germline V gene are GTSNPN and SVGIG (reference sequence). The CDR3 sequence is CAWSRTSGRETQYF.

The chain recombines TRBV29-1 with TRBJ2-2; with no DNA, the TCRdb D assignment of TRBD1 cannot be verified. Germline-derived CDR1 and CDR2 are SQVTM and ANQGSEA. The CDR3 sequence is 15 residues long. CDR3: CSVELDRGQVGELFF.

The chain has TRBV12-3 or TRBV12-4 and TRBJ2-1; no DNA is available, so the TRBD2 call from TCRdb remains unchecked. The CDR3 is 16 amino acids. CDR3 sequence reads: CASSLIGLATYNEQFF.

The V and J genes are TRBV5-1 and TRBJ2-7; TCRdb outputs TRBD1, but without DNA this stays unchecked. CDR1 is SGHRS, CDR2 YFSETQ, per germline. The CDR3 runs to 15 residues. CDR3 region: CASSLWAGLNYEQYF.

J is TRBJ2-2 and V is TRBV5-1; no DNA is available, so the TRBD2 call from TCRdb remains unchecked. CDR1 and CDR2 (germline): SGHRS, YFSETQ. The CDR3 spans 12 residues. The CDR3 spells CASGSGAGELFF.

This chain links TRBV10-3 with TRBJ2-6; the TRBD1 assignment by TCRdb is unverifiable without DNA. CDR3 length: 18 amino acids. Germline V gene data show CDR1 as ENHRY and CDR2 as SYGVKD. The CDR3 is CAISGPGQKDSGANVLTF.

The rearrangement joins TRBV20-1 to TRBJ2-3; checking the TCRdb D call of TRBD2 is not possible without DNA. Germline V gene data show CDR1 as DFQATT and CDR2 as SNEGSKA (reference sequence). The CDR3 loop spans 15 amino acids. CDR3 loop: CSAQPGLAGGHTQYF.

This sequence joins TRBV11-2 and TRBJ1-2; TCRdb picks TRBD1, but there is no DNA to check that call. Germline CDR1 SGHAT, CDR2 FQNNGV. This CDR3 has 16 amino acids. The CDR3 loop is CASSLAGRGKVDGYTF.

This chain connects TRBV12-3 or TRBV12-4 to TRBJ2-1; TCRdb designates TRBD2, a call that cannot be tested without DNA. The CDR3 consists of 13 residues. CDR3 region: CASRPRGANEQFF.

The rearrangement links TRBV6-5 to TRBJ2-7; TCRdb proposes TRBD2, but this gene call is untestable without DNA. The CDR3 contains 14 residues. Per germline, CDR1 MNHEY and CDR2 SVGAGI. This CDR3 reads CASRLAGLKGEQYF.

CDR3 amino acids: CASSRQSSYNEQFF. The chain is built from TRBV7-2 and TRBJ2-1. Germline CDR1 SGHTA, CDR2 FQGNSA. This CDR3 spans 14 amino acids.

The rearrangement uses TRBV20-1 and TRBJ2-1; TCRdb reports TRBD1, a call that lacks DNA to check it against. The CDR3 totals 15 residues. Germline CDR1 and CDR2: DFQATT and SNEGSKA (reference sequence). The CDR3 sequence: CSARPHRDLYNEQFF.

This chain links TRBV7-2 with TRBJ2-5; TCRdb outputs TRBD2, but without DNA this stays unchecked. This CDR3 spans 15 amino acids. Germline V gene lookup returns CDR1 SGHTA and CDR2 FQGNSA. The CDR3 is CASSLLPAVSGTQYF.

The chain employs TRBV5-6 and TRBJ2-7; TCRdb calls TRBD2, which cannot be checked without DNA. Germline assignment: CDR1 SGHDT and CDR2 YYEEEE. The CDR3 loop spans 14 amino acids. This CDR3 reads CASSLRLPPYEQYF.

The J gene is TRBJ2-5, the V gene TRBV12-3 or TRBV12-4; TCRdb designates TRBD2, a call that cannot be tested without DNA. The CDR3 is 16 residues long. CDR3 loop: CASRLTSGRADETQYF.

The chain links TRBV29-1 to TRBJ2-1; TCRdb picks TRBD2, but there is no DNA to check that call. The CDR3 length is 14 residues. Germline lookup yields CDR1 SQVTM and CDR2 ANQGSEA. This chain's CDR3 is CSVVAARSYNEQFF.